These T cell receptor beta chains were read from a single sample in a study of OX40 agonist ivuxolimab in advanced cancers. Generated by immunoSEQ multiplex PCR, the TCRdb table keeps only in-frame clones and is missing some. Here the sample spans tens of thousands of clones, less than 95% being singletons. Here the sequenced sample was CD4+ or CD8+ T cells sorted from blood, taken in a trial of the OX40 agonist ivuxolimab. The receptors were sampled from an adult with an advanced solid tumor such as melanoma, head and neck, liver or kidney cancer. Both conserved end residues are part of each CDR3. The D gene is left open where the match is weak. Size values are once, few and many counts, or a class for expanded clones, and some rows have none.

>NA|TRBV7-8|TRBJ2-7|TRBD2
TGTGCCAGCACCCACCCGAGCCGGGAGGCGTCCTACGAGCAGTACTTC
CASTHPSREASYEQYF
>few|TRBV10-2|TRBJ2-7|TRBD1
TGCGCCAGCAGTGAGTTGGGACAGGGGCTCTACGAGCAGTACTTC
CASSELGQGLYEQYF
>NA|TRBV4-1|TRBJ1-1|TRBD1
TGCGCCAGCAGCCGACAGGGCGCGGGGAACACTGAAGCTTTCTTT
CASSRQGAGNTEAFF
>NA|TRBV6-4|TRBJ2-3|NA
TGTGCCAGCAGTGCCTTGGGCGGCGGGACAGATACGCAGTATTTT
CASSALGGGTDTQYF
>NA|TRBV6-5|TRBJ1-1|TRBD1
TGTGCCAGCAGTCCCGTAGCCGGGACAGTCACTGAAGCTTTCTTT
CASSPVAGTVTEAFF
>NA|TRBV11-2|TRBJ2-2|TRBD2
TGTGCCAGCAGCAACCGCCCACAGCGGGAGACCGGGGAGCTGTTTTTT
CASSNRPQRETGELFF
>NA|TRBV7-9|TRBJ2-7|NA
TGTGCCAGCAGCACACTCGGTTACGAGCAGTACTTC
CASSTLGYEQYF
>NA|TRBV9|TRBJ1-1|TRBD1
TGTGCCAGCAGCGCACAGGGGGCGCGGACTGAAGCTTTCTTT
CASSAQGARTEAFF
>NA|TRBV5-6|TRBJ1-4|NA
TGTGCCAGCAGCTCCCGGAATCAGGATGAAAAACTGTTTTTT
CASSSRNQDEKLFF
>NA|TRBV7-2|TRBJ2-1|NA
TGTGCCAGCACCCTAAGTGGGTTCGGTGAGCAGTTCTTC
CASTLSGFGEQFF
>NA|TRBV19|TRBJ1-5|TRBD1
TGTGCCAGTAGTAGGTCGGAGACAGGGGCATCGCAGCCCCAGCATTTT
CASSRSETGASQPQHF
>NA|TRBV5-6|TRBJ1-4|NA
TGTGCCAGCAGCCTCGGGACTACTCGGACTAATGAAAAACTGTTTTTT
CASSLGTTRTNEKLFF
>once|TRBV5-1|TRBJ1-1|NA
NA
CASILGGGEGNTEAFF
>NA|TRBV6-6|TRBJ1-1|NA
TGTGCCAGCAGACCAGGGGCCCGAAGGACTGAAGCTTTCTTT
CASRPGARRTEAFF
>NA|TRBV11-3|TRBJ2-5|NA
TGTGCCAGCAGCCAAGGGGTGGGGACCCAGTACTTC
CASSQGVGTQYF
>NA|TRBV23-1|TRBJ1-5|NA
TGCGCCAGCAGTCAAACGCCAATCAGGGAAGGGGGCAATCAGCCCCAGCATTTT
CASSQTPIREGGNQPQHF
>NA|TRBV7-3|TRBJ2-6|NA
TGTGCCAGCAGCTGGATGAGCTCTGGGGCCAACGTCCTGACTTTC
CASSWMSSGANVLTF
>NA|TRBV11-3|TRBJ2-6|NA
TGTGCCAGCAGGGGCGGCGGGGCCAACGTCCTGACTTTC
CASRGGGANVLTF
>few|TRBV5-4|TRBJ2-7|NA
TGTGCCAGCAGCTTAAGGGCGGGTTCCTACGAGCAGTACTTC
CASSLRAGSYEQYF
>NA|TRBV30|TRBJ1-1|NA
TGTGCCTGGAGGCATCAGCCGAACACTGAAGCTTTCTTT
CAWRHQPNTEAFF
>NA|TRBV27|TRBJ2-7|NA
TGTGCCAGTTCGGGCCGAAACTACGAGCAGTACTTC
CASSGRNYEQYF
>NA|TRBV10-3|TRBJ2-3|NA
TGTGCCATCAGTGAGTCCCGGGGCACAGATACGCAGTATTTT
CAISESRGTDTQYF